This T cell receptor beta chain derives from a study of CD8+ T cells in alopecia areata. Study conclusions and caveats: Researchers say the link of baseline CD8+ expansion to response remains uncertain, with one nonresponder. Clonality was higher in lesional than normal scalp, especially in alopecia totalis/universalis. Scalp sequencing also captures normal skin's resident alphabeta T cells.

Once RNA had been extracted, it was reverse transcribed into cDNA to act as the sequencing template. The method was immunoSEQ multiplex PCR; TCRdb's version includes in-frame clones alone and lacks a portion of them. The repertoire holds under 250,000 clones, with roughly three fifths as singletons. Of note for this clone: The target antigen is unknown.

Treatment given: oral pan-JAK inhibitor, 5-10 mg twice daily. The sequenced sample was CD4+ T cells sorted from blood, obtained between weeks 43 and 45, from a patient treated with tofacitinib. This TCR came from a human donor with alopecia areata.

The CDR3 spells CAWTLPLYGYTF. CDR3 nucleotide sequence: TGTGCCTGGACTCTGCCTCTCTATGGCTACACCTTC. The chain links TRBV30 to TRBJ1-2; D is uncertain. Trimming left V 4 bases short and J 4 bases short, with 10 bases between. The CDR3 is 12 amino acids. The V gene's germline CDR1 is GTSNPN and CDR2 SVGIG (reference sequence).